These 25 T cell receptor beta chains came from one sample sequenced in a study of post-analysis software for immune sequencing data (dated by TCRdb to 2014 to 2015). Study-level results and caveats: Patients showed significantly higher frequencies than controls for about 5 TRBV segments, among them TRBV5-6, TRBV5-1 and TRBV20-1.

The library came from PCR. The sequencer was an Illumina HiSeq 2500. To reduce PCR and sequencing biases, unique molecular identifiers were built into the TCR beta cDNA libraries. TCRdb redid the processing of the public reads, applying fastp at Q25 and MiXCR, and retained in-frame beta chains. Each CDR3 protein gets just one entry, which takes the most common genes and DNA from the rows behind it. This sample holds about 770,000 distinct CDR3 sequences; just over 45% were observed only once. Approximately 5% of the sample is in the top ten clones. The antigens of these receptors remain unknown. The sample consisted of blood. The receptors were sampled from a girl between 5 and 17 years old with multiple sclerosis.

Only a few counts were recorded for this clonotype. The chain recombines TRBV29-1 with TRBJ2-7; 9 bases fit TRBD2. Unmatched junction bases numbered 7, after V lost 3 bases and J lost 7 bases. Germline V gene sequence: CDR1 SQVTM, CDR2 ANQGSEA. The CDR3 extends over 13 amino acids. The CDR3 DNA is TGCAGCGTTGAGGAAGCAGCGGGAGGTGAGCAGTACTTC. It is translated as CSVEEAAGGEQYF.

Concerning this clonotype itself: The junction departs from germline at one end; a sequencing error may be responsible. This CDR3 reads CACSLATPSGSYDKNIQYF. The CDR3, as DNA: TGTGCCTGCAGTTTAGCCACTCCTAGCGGGAGTTATGACAAAAACATTCAGTACTTC. The chain combines TRBV12-3 or TRBV12-4 with TRBJ2-4; 10 bases match TRBD2. This CDR3 has 19 amino acids.

The genes are TRBV11-2 and TRBJ1-4, with D possibly matching TRBD1 (6 bases). Germline assignment: CDR1 SGHAT and CDR2 FQNNGV. V gave up 2 bases and J gave up 7 bases, with 17 bases separating them. The CDR3 has 16 residues. As DNA, the CDR3 is TGTGCCAGCAGCTTATTGTCCGGACAGAAGTTTGAAAAACTGTTTTTT. Translated, it gives CASSLLSGQKFEKLFF.

This clonotype is a singleton in its sample. The gene calls are TRBV24-1 and TRBJ2-4; no clear D. The DNA end lines up better with TRBJ2-5; the J call may be wrong. Germline CDR1 and CDR2: KGHDR and SFDVKD. CDR3 length: 13 amino acids. The DNA for the CDR3 is TGTGCCACCGGCGGCCAGCTTCAAGAGACCCAGTACTTC. Protein product: CATGGQLQETQYF.

The DNA for the CDR3 is TGTGCCACTGGCGACCCGATCACTGAAGCTTTCTTT. The encoded protein is CATGDPITEAFF. This chain joins TRBV10-3 and TRBJ1-1; the D is unclear. The germline V gene has CDR1 ENHRY and CDR2 SYGVKD. CDR3 length equals 12 residues. V was clipped by 10 bases and J by 4 bases, with 13 bases between them.

V and J are TRBV7-9 and TRBJ2-7; 7 bases are a match to TRBD1. The J call could be wrong; TRBJ2-5 is a better fit for the DNA end. CDR1 SEHNR and CDR2 FQNEAQ come from the germline V gene (reference sequence). The CDR3 totals 14 residues. This CDR3 reads CASSSGQVPETQYF. DNA for the CDR3: TGTGCCAGCAGCTCAGGACAGGTTCCAGAGACCCAGTACTTC.

V usage is TRBV12-3 or TRBV12-4 and J usage is TRBJ2-2; a possible D gene is TRBD2 (6 bases). Trimming stripped 5 bases from V and 3 bases from J, with 10 bases between. The CDR3 runs 14 residues. The CDR3 region is CASSGIADTGELFF. The CDR3 coding sequence is TGTGCCAGCAGTGGGATAGCGGACACCGGGGAGCTGTTTTTT.

V and J are TRBV28 and TRBJ2-4; tentative D call: TRBD1 (6 bases). The CDR3 is 11 amino acids. V shed 1 base and J shed 13 bases, with 8 bases lying between them. The V gene's germline CDR1 is MDHEN and CDR2 SYDVKM. The CDR3, as DNA: TGTGCCAGCAGTTTATTAGGACAGCAGTACTTC. It is translated as CASSLLGQQYF.

This clonotype was seen a few times. A read error may produce the germline difference seen at one junction end. The V and J genes are TRBV4-2 and TRBJ1-2; D is unresolved. The germline V gene has CDR1 LGHNA and CDR2 YNFKEQ. The CDR3 has 15 residues. CDR3 coding DNA: TGTGCCAGCACCCAACCTGGTCTAGCTAACTATGGCTACACCTTC. It specifies CASTQPGLANYGYTF.

The rearrangement joins TRBV2 to TRBJ2-1, with D perhaps assigned TRBD1 or TRBD2 (5 bases each). Germline loops: CDR1 SNHLY, CDR2 FYNNEI. This CDR3 spans 16 amino acids. V lost 8 bases and J 7 bases, leaving 24 bases between the germline ends. The CDR3 spells CASSPPQGPGGNEQFF. CDR3 DNA: TGTGCCAGCTCTCCGCCCCAAGGGCCTGGGGGAAATGAGCAGTTCTTC. Full variable domain (outside the CDR3, taken from reference TRBV2 and TRBJ2-1): EPEVTQTPSHQVTQMGQEVILRCVPISNHLYFYWYRQILGQKVEFLVSFYNNEISEKSEIFDDQFSVERPDGSNFTLKIRSTKLEDSAMYFCASSPPQGPGGNEQFFGPGTRLTVL.

As regards this clonotype: A read error may produce the germline difference seen at one junction end. The chain combines TRBV12-3 or TRBV12-4 with TRBJ1-2, with TRBD1 as a possible D gene (5 bases). CDR3 length: 11 residues. CDR3 sequence: CATLGDYGYTF. DNA of the CDR3: TGTGCCACCCTCGGGGACTACGGCTACACCTTC.

This clonotype showed up just a few times. The chain combines TRBV12-3 or TRBV12-4 with TRBJ2-5; D gene unclear. The closer fit of TRBJ2-4 to the DNA end suggests the J call may be wrong. This CDR3 is 12 amino acids long. The CDR3, as DNA: TGTGCCAGCAGTTTAGAGGGTTCCATTCAGTACTTC. Amino acids: CASSLEGSIQYF.

This rearrangement joins TRBV12-3 or TRBV12-4 to TRBJ1-1; no clear D gene. This CDR3 is built from 10 residues. V was pared by 5 bases and J by 10 bases, with 8 bases between. CDR3 DNA: TGTGCCAGCAGTAGAGGACGAGCTTTCTTT. This gives the protein CASSRGRAFF.

A few counts support this clonotype. The rearrangement links TRBV27 to TRBJ2-5, with D perhaps TRBD2 (5 bases). The V end lost 6 bases, the J end lost 4 bases, and 15 bases lay between the germline ends. The CDR3 contains 14 residues. CDR1 is MNHEY and CDR2 is SMNVEV in the germline V gene (reference sequence). The CDR3 protein is CASRVVGATETQYF. As DNA, the CDR3 is TGTGCCAGCAGGGTGGTGGGAGCTACAGAGACCCAGTACTTC.

The V call is TRBV6-4, the J call TRBJ1-2; possible D gene TRBD1, 5 bases. Deletions cut 5 bases from V and 8 bases from J, with 24 bases between. There are 16 residues in the CDR3. CDR1 is MRHNA and CDR2 is SNTAGT in the germline V gene. CDR3: CASSPTPGGMRRGYTF. The CDR3 bases are TGTGCCAGCAGTCCCACCCCGGGGGGGATGAGGAGAGGCTACACCTTC.

CDR3 DNA sequence: TGTGCCAGCAGTCTGGACAGGGCCAGCAATCAGCCCCAGCATTTT. Encoded protein: CASSLDRASNQPQHF. This sequence joins TRBV6-6 and TRBJ1-5; TRBD1 agrees at 8 bases. V dropped 5 bases and J dropped 1; count of bases not matched to a gene: 4. CDR3 size: 15 residues. Germline V gene sequence: CDR1 MNHNY, CDR2 SVGAGI (reference sequence).

In its sample, this clonotype was seen many times. The rearrangement uses TRBV24-1 and TRBJ2-3; no reliable D call. V shed 1 base and J shed 4 bases, with 8 bases lying between them. CDR1 KGHDR and CDR2 SFDVKD come from the germline V gene. The CDR3 has 14 amino acids. The CDR3 DNA follows: TGTGCCACCAGTGATTTCGGGCCCGCAGATACGCAGTATTTT. Protein: CATSDFGPADTQYF.

The CDR3 reads CSVAGGTTTYEQYF. Here the CDR3 DNA reads TGCAGCGTTGCTGGCGGGACTACGACCTACGAGCAGTACTTC. V usage is TRBV29-1 and J usage is TRBJ2-7; TRBD2 matches 7 bases. Germline CDR1 SQVTM, CDR2 ANQGSEA. Trimming took 4 bases from V and 2 from J; bases not matched to a gene: 8. This CDR3 region has 14 residues.

The chain combines TRBV29-1 with TRBJ2-3; tentatively, D is TRBD2 (6 bases). This CDR3 is 15 amino acids long. Between the trimmed V and J ends, which lost 4 bases and 4 bases, there was a span of 18 bases. CDR1 is SQVTM, CDR2 ANQGSEA, per germline. Here the CDR3 reads CSVAVGSREADTQYF. Here the CDR3 DNA reads TGCAGCGTTGCAGTTGGTTCGAGGGAGGCAGATACGCAGTATTTT.

V is TRBV28 and J is TRBJ1-2, with 10 nucleotides matching TRBD1. Trimming cost V 6 bases and J 5 bases; bases outside gene matches: 6. CDR1 MDHEN and CDR2 SYDVKM come from the germline V gene. The CDR3 spans 14 residues. CDR3 sequence (DNA): TGTGCCAGCAGCTCGACAGGGGGCTGGTATGGCTACACCTTC. This gives the protein CASSSTGGWYGYTF.

The chain employs TRBV20-1 and TRBJ2-5; D possibly corresponds to TRBD2 (5 bases). V lost 0 bases, J lost 5 bases, and 7 bases lay in between. The CDR3 runs to 12 residues. CDR1 DFQATT and CDR2 SNEGSKA come from the germline V gene (reference sequence). In DNA, the CDR3 is TGCAGTGCTAGAGAGGACTCGGAGACCCAGTACTTC. It yields the protein CSAREDSETQYF.

This chain connects TRBV7-2 to TRBJ2-1; unclear D gene. Germline CDR1 is SGHTA and CDR2 is FQGNSA. The V end was cut by 3 bases, the J end by 9 bases, with 12 bases between. This CDR3 spans 13 amino acids. Here the CDR3 DNA reads TGTGCCAGCAGCTTTCGGCTGCCCAGTGAGCAGTTCTTC. Its protein product is CASSFRLPSEQFF.

This rearrangement joins TRBV5-5 to TRBJ1-2; no clear D. This CDR3 has 14 residues. V lost 3 bases and J 1 base, leaving 10 bases between the germline ends. CDR1 is SGHKS and CDR2 is YYEKEE in the germline V gene (reference sequence). The CDR3 loop is CASSSNSINYGYTF. For the CDR3, the DNA is TGTGCCAGCAGCTCAAACTCGATTAACTATGGCTACACCTTC. Full variable domain (missing parts from reference TRBV5-5 and TRBJ1-2): DAGVTQSPTHLIKTRGQQVTLRCSPISGHKSVSWYQQVLGQGPQFIFQYYEKEERGRGNFPDRFSARQFPNYSSELNVNALLLGDSALYLCASSSNSINYGYTFGSGTRLTVV.

This rearrangement joins TRBV9 to TRBJ1-5; no clear D gene. CDR1 and CDR2 from the germline V gene are SGDLS and YYNGEE. V was shortened by 4 bases and J by 0 bases, with 8 bases between the two germline ends. This CDR3 has 14 amino acids. CDR3 residues: CASSRGNSNQPQHF. In DNA, the CDR3 is TGTGCCAGCAGCCGTGGAAATAGCAATCAGCCCCAGCATTTT.

The chain is built from TRBV14 and TRBJ2-7; TRBD2 agrees at 7 bases. From germline, CDR1 is SGHDN and CDR2 FVKESK. Trimming cost V 4 bases and J 7 bases; bases outside gene matches: 13. CDR3 length: 15 residues. CDR3 in amino acids: CASSRGSGFMEEQYF. In DNA form, the CDR3 reads TGTGCCAGCAGCCGGGGTAGCGGGTTTATGGAGGAGCAGTACTTC.